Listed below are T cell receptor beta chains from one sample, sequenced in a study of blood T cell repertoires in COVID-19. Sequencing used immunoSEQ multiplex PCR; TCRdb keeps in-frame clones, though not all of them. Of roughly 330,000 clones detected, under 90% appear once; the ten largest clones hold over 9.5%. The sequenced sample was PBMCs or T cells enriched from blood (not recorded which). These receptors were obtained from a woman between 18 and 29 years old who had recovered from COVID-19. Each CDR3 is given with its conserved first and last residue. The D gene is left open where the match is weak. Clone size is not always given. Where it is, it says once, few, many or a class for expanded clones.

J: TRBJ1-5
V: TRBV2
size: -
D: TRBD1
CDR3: CASSAQTGPNQPQHF
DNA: TGTGCCAGCAGTGCTCAGACAGGGCCCAATCAGCCCCAGCATTTT

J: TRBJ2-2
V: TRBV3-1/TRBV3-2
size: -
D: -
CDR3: CASSQGQYTGELFF
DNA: TGTGCCAGCAGCCAAGGACAGTACACCGGGGAGCTGTTTTTT

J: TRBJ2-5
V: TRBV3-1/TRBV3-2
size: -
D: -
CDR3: CASSQLWTESRTNKYQETQYF
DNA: TGTGCCAGCAGCCAGTTGTGGACGGAATCCAGGACTAACAAGTACCAAGAGACCCAGTACTTC

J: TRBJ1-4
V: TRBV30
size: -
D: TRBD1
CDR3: CAWSVRQGAGKLFF
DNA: TGTGCCTGGAGTGTACGGCAGGGGGCAGGAAAACTGTTTTTT

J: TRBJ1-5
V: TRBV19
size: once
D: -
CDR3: CASSIQGGDTNQPQHF
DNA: TGTGCCAGTAGTATTCAAGGCGGGGATACCAATCAGCCCCAGCATTTT

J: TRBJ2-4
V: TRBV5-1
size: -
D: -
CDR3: CASSANTGNIQYF
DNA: TGCGCCAGCAGCGCGAATACAGGGAACATTCAGTACTTC

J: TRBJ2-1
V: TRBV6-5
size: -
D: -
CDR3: CASTRWLASYNEQFF
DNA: TGTGCCAGCACCCGGTGGCTAGCCTCCTACAATGAGCAGTTCTTC

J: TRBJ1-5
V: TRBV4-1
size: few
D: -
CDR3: CASSQDISGIVNQPQHF
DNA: TGCGCCAGCAGCCAAGATATTTCGGGGATCGTCAATCAGCCCCAGCATTTT

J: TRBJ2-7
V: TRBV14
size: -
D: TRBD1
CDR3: CASSPLQGAGYEQYF
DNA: TGTGCCAGCAGCCCGTTACAGGGGGCCGGGTACGAGCAGTACTTC

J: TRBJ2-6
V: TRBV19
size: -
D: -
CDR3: CASSKWGSSGANVLTF
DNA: TGTGCCAGTAGTAAATGGGGCAGCTCTGGGGCCAACGTCCTGACTTTC

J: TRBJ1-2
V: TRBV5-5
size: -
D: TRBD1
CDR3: CASSLTGGNNYGYTF
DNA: TGTGCCAGCAGCTTAACAGGGGGCAACAACTATGGCTACACCTTC

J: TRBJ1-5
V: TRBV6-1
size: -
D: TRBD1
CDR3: CASSEGTGVQPQHF
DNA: TGTGCCAGCAGTGAAGGGACAGGGGTGCAGCCCCAGCATTTT

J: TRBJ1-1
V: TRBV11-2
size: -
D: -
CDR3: CASSKRQNTEAFF
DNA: TGTGCCAGCAGCAAACGACAGAACACTGAAGCTTTCTTT

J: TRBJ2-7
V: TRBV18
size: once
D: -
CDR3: CASSPKTGSGEQYF
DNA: TGTGCCAGCTCACCGAAGACAGGTTCTGGGGAGCAGTACTTC

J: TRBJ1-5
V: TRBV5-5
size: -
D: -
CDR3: CASSRAGDQPQHF
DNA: TGTGCCAGCAGTCGGGCAGGGGATCAGCCCCAGCATTTT

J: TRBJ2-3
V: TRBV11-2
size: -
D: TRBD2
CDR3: CASSSLAVKDTQYF
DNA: TGTGCCAGCAGCTCCCTAGCGGTTAAAGATACGCAGTATTTT

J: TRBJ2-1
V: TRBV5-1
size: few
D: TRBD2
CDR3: CASSIRVASGSSSGNEQFF
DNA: TGCGCCAGCAGTATCCGGGTGGCTAGCGGGTCCTCTTCAGGCAATGAGCAGTTCTTC

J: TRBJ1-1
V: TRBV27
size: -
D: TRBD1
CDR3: CASRGQGKNTEAFF
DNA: TGTGCCAGCAGGGGACAGGGAAAGAACACTGAAGCTTTCTTT

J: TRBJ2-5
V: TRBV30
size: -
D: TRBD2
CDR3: CASTLTSAQETQYF
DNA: TGTGCCTCGACCCTTACTAGCGCCCAAGAGACCCAGTACTTC

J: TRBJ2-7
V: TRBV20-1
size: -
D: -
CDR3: CSASPSYEQYF
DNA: TGCAGTGCTAGCCCTTCCTACGAGCAGTACTTC

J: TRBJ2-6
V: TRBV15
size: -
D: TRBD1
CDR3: CATRMGQGKSNVLTF
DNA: TGTGCCACCAGAATGGGACAGGGGAAGTCCAACGTCCTGACTTTC

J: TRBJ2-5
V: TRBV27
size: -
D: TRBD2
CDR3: CASSPIQLAGVGETQYF
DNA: TGTGCCAGCAGTCCCATCCAACTAGCGGGAGTTGGTGAGACCCAGTACTTC

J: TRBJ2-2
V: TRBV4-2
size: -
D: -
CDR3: CASSQDIRVPGELFF
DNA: TGTGCCAGCAGCCAAGATATACGGGTGCCCGGGGAGCTGTTTTTT

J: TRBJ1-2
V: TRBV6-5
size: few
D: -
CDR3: CASSSLPRDSLGYTF
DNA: TGTGCCAGCAGTTCCCTCCCCAGGGATTCATTGGGCTACACCTTC

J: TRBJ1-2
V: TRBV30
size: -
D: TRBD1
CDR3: CAWSNRGRGGYTF
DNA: TGTGCCTGGAGTAACAGGGGGCGCGGAGGCTACACCTTC

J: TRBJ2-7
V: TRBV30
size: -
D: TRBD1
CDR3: CAWSVQGKGYEQYF
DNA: TGTGCCTGGAGTGTACAGGGGAAAGGCTACGAGCAGTACTTC

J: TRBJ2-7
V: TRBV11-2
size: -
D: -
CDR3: CASSLDLGQSYEQYF
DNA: TGTGCCAGCAGCTTAGATCTGGGACAATCCTACGAGCAGTACTTC

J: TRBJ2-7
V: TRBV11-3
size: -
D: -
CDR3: CASSLSGSYEQYF
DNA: TGTGCCAGCAGCTTATCAGGATCCTACGAGCAGTACTTC

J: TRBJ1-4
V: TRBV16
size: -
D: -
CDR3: CASSLQSAGEKLFF
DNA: TGTGCCAGCAGCCTACAGTCTGCCGGAGAAAAACTGTTTTTT

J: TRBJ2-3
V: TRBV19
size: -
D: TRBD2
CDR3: CASNPGTSGADTQYF
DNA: TGTGCCAGTAATCCCGGGACTAGCGGGGCAGATACGCAGTATTTT

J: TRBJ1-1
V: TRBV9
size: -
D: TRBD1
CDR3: CASSRGQGVTEAFF
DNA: TGTGCCAGCAGCCGGGGACAGGGCGTCACTGAAGCTTTCTTT

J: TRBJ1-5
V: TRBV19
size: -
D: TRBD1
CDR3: CASSTGTDSNQPQHF
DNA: TGTGCCAGTAGTACTGGGACAGATAGCAATCAGCCCCAGCATTTT

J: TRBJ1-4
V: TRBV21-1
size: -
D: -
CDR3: CASSIRTWVEAHNEKLFF
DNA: TGTGCCAGCAGCATACGGACCTGGGTGGAGGCCCATAATGAAAAACTGTTTTTT

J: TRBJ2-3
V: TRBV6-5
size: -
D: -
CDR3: CASSLEPTGSTDTQYF
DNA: TGTGCCAGCAGTTTAGAACCGACAGGTAGCACAGATACGCAGTATTTT

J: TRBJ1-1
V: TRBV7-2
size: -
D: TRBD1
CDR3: CASSYRQGGEAFF
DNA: TGTGCCAGCAGCTACCGACAGGGCGGTGAAGCTTTCTTT

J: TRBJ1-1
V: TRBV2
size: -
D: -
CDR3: CASSEGGGTEAFF
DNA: TGTGCCAGCAGTGAAGGGGGAGGAACTGAAGCTTTCTTT

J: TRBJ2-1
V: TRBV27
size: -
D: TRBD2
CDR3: CATLAGGPNEQFF
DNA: TGTGCCACTCTAGCGGGAGGGCCAAATGAGCAGTTCTTC

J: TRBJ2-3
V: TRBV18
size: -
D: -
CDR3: CASRGTSNTDTQYF
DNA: TGTGCCAGCCGTGGGACTTCCAACACAGATACGCAGTATTTT

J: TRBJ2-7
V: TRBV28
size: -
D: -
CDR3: CASRFHGDSTYEQYF
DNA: TGTGCCAGCCGTTTCCACGGCGACAGTACCTACGAGCAGTACTTC

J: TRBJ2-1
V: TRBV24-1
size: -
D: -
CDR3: CATSGQKSSYNEQFF
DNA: TGTGCCACCAGCGGACAGAAAAGCTCCTACAATGAGCAGTTCTTC